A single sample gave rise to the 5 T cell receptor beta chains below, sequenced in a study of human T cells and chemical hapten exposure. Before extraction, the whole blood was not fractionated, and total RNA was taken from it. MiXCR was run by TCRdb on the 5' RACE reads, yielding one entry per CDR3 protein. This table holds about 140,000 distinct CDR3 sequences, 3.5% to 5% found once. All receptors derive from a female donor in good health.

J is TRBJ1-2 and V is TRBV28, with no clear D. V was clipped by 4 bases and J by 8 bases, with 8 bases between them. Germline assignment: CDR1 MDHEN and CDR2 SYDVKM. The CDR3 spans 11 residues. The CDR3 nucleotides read TGTGCCAGCAGTTGTGCGGGGGGCTACACCTTC. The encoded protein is CASSCAGGYTF.

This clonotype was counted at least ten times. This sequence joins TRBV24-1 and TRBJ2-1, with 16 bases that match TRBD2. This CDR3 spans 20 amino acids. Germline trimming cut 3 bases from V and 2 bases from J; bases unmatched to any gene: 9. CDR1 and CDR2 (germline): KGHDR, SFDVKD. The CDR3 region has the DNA TGTGCCACCAGTGATACACCGGGACTAGCGGGGGGGGGTGCCTACAATGAGCAGTTCTTC. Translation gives CATSDTPGLAGGGAYNEQFF.

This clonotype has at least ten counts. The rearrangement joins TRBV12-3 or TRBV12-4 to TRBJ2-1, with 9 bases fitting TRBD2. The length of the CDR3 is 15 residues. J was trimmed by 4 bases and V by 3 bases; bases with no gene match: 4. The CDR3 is CASSFGGGAYNEQFF. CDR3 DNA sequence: TGTGCCAGCAGTTTTGGCGGGGGGGCTTACAATGAGCAGTTCTTC.

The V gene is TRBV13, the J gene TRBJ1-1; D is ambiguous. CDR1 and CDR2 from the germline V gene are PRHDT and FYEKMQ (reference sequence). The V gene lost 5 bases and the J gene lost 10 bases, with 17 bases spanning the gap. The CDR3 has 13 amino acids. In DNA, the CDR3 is TGTGCCAGCAGCCCTCGCCGGACCCTGGGAGCTTTCTTT. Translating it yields CASSPRRTLGAFF.

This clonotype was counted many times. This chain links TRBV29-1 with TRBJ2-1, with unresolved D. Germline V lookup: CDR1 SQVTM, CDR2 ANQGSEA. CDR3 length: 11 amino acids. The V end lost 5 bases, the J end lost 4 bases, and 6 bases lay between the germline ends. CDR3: CSVSGYNEQFF. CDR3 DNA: TGCAGCGTTTCCGGTTACAATGAGCAGTTCTTC.